This passage covers 17 T cell receptor beta chains from one sample sequenced in a study of T cells in Graves' hyperthyroidism and ophthalmopathy (dated by TCRdb to the late 2010s). The protocol used for the library was multiplex PCR. Instrument on record: Illumina HiSeq 2000. TCR beta CDR3 regions were amplified from RNA transcripts. A first-round RT-PCR of the TCR CDR3 used the HTBI primer set with the Qiagen OneStep RT-PCR kit. Using fastp at Q25 and MiXCR, TCRdb reprocessed the public reads and kept productive beta chains. Every entry covers one CDR3 protein and lists the most common genes and DNA from its rows. The sample table holds approximately 640,000 distinct CDR3 sequences, of which just under 45% were seen once. The leading ten clones occupy approximately 7.2% of the sample. Sequencing input: peripheral blood or thyroid tissue (not recorded which). The origin of the receptors is an adult man with Graves' disease, either hyperthyroidism or ophthalmopathy (not recorded which).

The rearrangement uses TRBV25-1 and TRBJ2-7; D remains ambiguous. This CDR3 spans 12 amino acids. Germline V lookup: CDR1 MGHDK, CDR2 SYGVNS. The V and J ends lost 6 bases and 3 bases respectively, with 9 bases between them. CDR3 in amino acids: CASSPLGYEQYF. The CDR3 nucleotides read TGTGCCAGCAGCCCCCTCGGCTACGAGCAGTACTTC.

This clonotype came up many times. The rearrangement uses TRBV9 and TRBJ2-5; the D call may be TRBD1 or TRBD2 (5 bases each). Trimming removed 4 bases at V and 1 base at J, with 8 bases between. Germline V gene sequence: CDR1 SGDLS, CDR2 YYNGEE. The CDR3 runs to 13 residues. DNA of the CDR3: TGTGCCAGCAGCCGGGACGGCCAAGAGACCCAGTACTTC. Amino acids: CASSRDGQETQYF.

This clonotype was detected many times. Relative to the germline gene, one junction end is altered; a read error may explain this. The chain links TRBV29-1 to TRBJ2-5, with 10 bases identical to TRBD2. This CDR3 is 15 amino acids long. CDR1 is SQVTM, CDR2 ANQGSEA, per germline. CDR3 nucleotides: TGCAGCGTGGAAGGAGGACTAGCGGCCCAAGAGACCCAGTACTTC. Protein sequence: CSVEGGLAAQETQYF.

The chain combines TRBV29-1 with TRBJ1-2, with D uncertain. V was clipped by 4 bases and J by 8 bases, with 8 bases between them. Germline CDR1 SQVTM, CDR2 ANQGSEA. The CDR3 extends over 10 amino acids. CDR3 sequence (DNA): TGCAGCGTTGGGGAGTCCGGCTACACCTTC. It yields the protein CSVGESGYTF.

As for this clonotype: Given a much more abundant clone one base away, this may be a read error. The rearrangement uses TRBV7-2 and TRBJ1-2, with unresolved D. The CDR3 spans 11 residues. Germline CDR1 and CDR2: SGHTA and FQGNSA. Here the CDR3 reads CASSMGYGYAF. The CDR3 DNA follows: TGTGCCAGCAGTATGGGGTATGGCTACGCCTTC.

The J gene is TRBJ2-7, the V gene TRBV3-1; D is unclear. In germline, CDR1 is LGHDT, CDR2 YNNKEL (reference sequence). With 6 bases removed from V and 4 bases from J, the gap between germline ends came to 10 bases. There are 12 residues in the CDR3. The CDR3 DNA is TGTGCCAGCAGTCAGAACTGGTACGAGCAGTACTTC. Its protein is CASSQNWYEQYF.

Regarding this clonotype: A much larger clonotype is one base distant, so this may be a read error. The CDR3 does not close with the conserved phenylalanine or tryptophan, likely indicating a read error. V is TRBV7-9 and J is TRBJ1-2; 8 positions match TRBD1. CDR1 is SEHNR, CDR2 FQNEAQ, per germline (reference sequence). Trimming removed 4 bases from V and 3 bases from J; junction bases left unmatched: 7. The CDR3 has 15 amino acids. DNA for the CDR3: TGTGCCAGCAGCTCAACGGTACAGGGGGACTATGGCTACACCGTC. Encoded protein: CASSSTVQGDYGYTV.

The V gene is TRBV15, the J gene TRBJ1-6; D is unresolved. From germline, CDR1 is LNHNV and CDR2 YYDKDF (reference sequence). The CDR3 has 15 amino acids. Trimming cost V 3 bases and J 9 bases, with 15 bases left between them. This chain's CDR3 is CATSSVRTGSSPLHF. CDR3 nucleotides: TGTGCCACCAGCAGCGTTAGGACTGGATCTTCACCCCTCCACTTT.

The table lists this clonotype with many counts. The chain recombines TRBV29-1 with TRBJ1-1; D gene unclear. Trimming took off 7 bases at V and 1 base at J, with 10 bases between the two ends. Looked up from germline, CDR1 is SQVTM and CDR2 is ANQGSEA. The CDR3 totals 12 residues. CDR3 DNA sequence: TGCAGCGCGCCAGGCAAGAACACTGAAGCTTTCTTT. Translating gives CSAPGKNTEAFF.

J is TRBJ2-7 and V is TRBV5-4; 10 nucleotides align to TRBD1. The V segment lost 0 bases and the J segment 6 bases; nucleotides outside the gene matches: 3. Germline-derived CDR1 and CDR2 are SGHNT and YYREEE (reference sequence). This CDR3 has 14 residues. CDR3 sequence: CASSLAGQGIEQYF. DNA for the CDR3: TGTGCCAGCAGCTTGGCGGGACAGGGGATCGAGCAGTACTTC.

V and J are TRBV2 and TRBJ2-2; D gene unclear. V was shortened by 8 bases and J by 0 bases, with 10 bases between the two germline ends. The germline V gene encodes CDR1 SNHLY and CDR2 FYNNEI. The CDR3 sequence is 14 residues long. Here the CDR3 reads CASGSLPNTGELFF. The CDR3 bases are TGTGCCAGCGGTTCTCTCCCGAACACCGGGGAGCTGTTTTTT.

The chain is built from TRBV19 and TRBJ1-1; maybe TRBD1 (5 bases). CDR1 LNHDA and CDR2 SQIVND come from the germline V gene (reference sequence). V was pared by 5 bases and J by 0 bases, with 13 bases between. The CDR3 loop spans 15 amino acids. The CDR3 nucleotides read TGTGCCAGTAGTCTGTCGGGACGGATGAACACTGAAGCTTTCTTT. As protein: CASSLSGRMNTEAFF.

The rearrangement links TRBV20-1 to TRBJ1-4; D unresolved. The CDR3 loop spans 12 amino acids. The V gene's germline CDR1 is DFQATT and CDR2 SNEGSKA (reference sequence). The CDR3 region is CRHKTTNEKLFF. CDR3 in DNA: TGCAGGCACAAAACAACTAATGAAAAACTGTTTTTT.

A note on this clonotype: A single base separates this from a much larger clone, so it may be a read error. The gene calls are TRBV20-1 and TRBJ2-5, with D maybe TRBD1 (6 bases). This CDR3 is 16 amino acids long. Trimming left V 0 bases short and J 4 bases short, with 18 bases between. CDR1 and CDR2 from the germline V gene are DFQATT and SNEGSKA (reference sequence). The CDR3 protein is CSARDVLEQGTETQYF. CDR3 nucleotides: TGCAGTGCTAGAGATGTACTGGAACAGGGCACAGAGACCCAGTACTTC.

About this clonotype itself: Just one base apart from a much larger clone, this may be a read error. The chain combines TRBV7-2 with TRBJ1-2, with D perhaps matching TRBD1 (6 bases). V lost 4 bases, J lost 4 bases, and 16 bases lay in between. The CDR3 contains 15 residues. Germline V gene data show CDR1 as SGHTA and CDR2 as FQGNSA. The CDR3 bases are TGTGCCAGCAGCTACCCACAGGGCGGGAGCTATGGCTACACCTTC. Its protein product is CASSYPQGGSYGYTF.

The sample holds a few counts of this clonotype. This sequence joins TRBV7-7 and TRBJ2-7; 7 nucleotides match TRBD1. The V gene's germline CDR1 is SSHAT and CDR2 FNYEAQ (reference sequence). The CDR3 has 13 residues. J gave up 7 bases and V 6 bases, and 9 bases lay outside the gene matches. This CDR3 is CASSTTGSGEQYF. The CDR3 nucleotides are TGTGCCAGCAGTACGACAGGGTCGGGAGAGCAGTACTTC.

The genes are TRBV6-4 and TRBJ2-7; D gene unclear. The CDR3 length is 15 residues. V lost 3 bases, J lost 1 base, and 13 bases lay in between. Germline V gene sequence: CDR1 MRHNA, CDR2 SNTAGT. The CDR3 sequence: CASSEGFVSSYEQYF. CDR3 DNA sequence: TGTGCCAGCAGTGAAGGGTTCGTCTCATCCTACGAGCAGTACTTC.